This TCR beta chain was obtained from a study of CD8 T cells in ankylosing spondylitis. This clonotype has a count of ten or more. Its specificity is unknown. Notes on the study in general: Significantly higher representation of disease-linked clones was reported for matched ankylosing spondylitis synovial fluid. Past studies reported some motif variants in reactive arthritis synovial fluid and blood. Ankylosing spondylitis blood appeared to carry a characteristic TCR beta motif of 7 or 8 highly homologous variants.

The length of the CDR3 is 14 residues. Trimming removed 1 base from V and 9 bases from J, with 15 bases in between. Germline V gene lookup returns CDR1 LGHDT and CDR2 YNNKEL (reference sequence). Quantitative molecular-barcoded 5'-RACE generated the TCR beta libraries. Each CDR3 protein is one row after TCRdb ran MiXCR on the 5' RACE reads. Found here are 130,000 to 150,000 distinct CDR3 sequences, approximately 8.4% of them singletons; the top ten hold approximately 7%. The receptor was derived from a male donor with ankylosing spondylitis. The sample consisted of synovial fluid, either unsorted or a sorted T cell fraction (not recorded which). The chain combines TRBV3-1 with TRBJ1-2; maybe TRBD1 (6 bases). CDR3 sequence (DNA): TGTGCCAGCAGCCAAGGGGGGCAGGGGACGAGCTACACCTTC. Encoded protein: CASSQGGQGTSYTF.